The clone carrying this T cell receptor (beta chain) rates as medium-sized. The reaction was completed, and proliferating CFSE-low CD3+CD4+ and CD3+CD8+ responders were then sorted. Repertoires were generated with immunoSEQ multiplex PCR, while TCRdb's copy carries only in-frame clones and drops some. The repertoire consists of just over 15,000 clones, with about 33% occurring once and the leading ten covering about 4%. The CDR3 runs to 13 residues. J was trimmed by 2 bases and V by 6 bases; bases with no gene match: 1. Germline-derived CDR1 and CDR2 are MNHEY and SMNVEV (reference sequence). The sample belongs to a study of graft-versus-host responses after intestinal transplantation. Study-level background: Recipients were all induced with anti-thymocyte globulin, then given tacrolimus and steroids for 2 to 4 years. Points from the study as a whole: The marrow of recipients harbored GvH clones, and ileum or blood showed some of them first.

The TCR was taken from a human patient who received an intestinal transplant. V usage is TRBV27 and J usage is TRBJ1-3, with 7 bases matching TRBD1. This specimen was alloreactive CD4+ T cells from a mixed lymphocyte reaction culture, taken before intestinal transplant. Subset given: CFSE-low proliferating T cells sorted from roughly 6-day pre-transplant mixed lymphocyte reaction (GvH or HvG direction). CDR3 nucleotides: TGTGCCAGCAGCAGGGGGACTGGAAACACCATATATTTT. This sequence encodes CASSRGTGNTIYF.